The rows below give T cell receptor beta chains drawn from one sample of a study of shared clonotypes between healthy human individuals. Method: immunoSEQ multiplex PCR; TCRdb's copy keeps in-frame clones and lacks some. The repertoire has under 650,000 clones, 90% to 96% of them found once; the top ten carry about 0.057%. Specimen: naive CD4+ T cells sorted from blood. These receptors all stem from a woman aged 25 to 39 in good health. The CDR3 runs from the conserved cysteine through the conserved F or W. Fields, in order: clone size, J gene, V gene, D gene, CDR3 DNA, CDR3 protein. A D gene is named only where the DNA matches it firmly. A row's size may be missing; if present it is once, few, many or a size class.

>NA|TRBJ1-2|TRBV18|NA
TGTGCCAGCTCACCGGGAAGTTGGTGGTACACCTTC
CASSPGSWWYTF
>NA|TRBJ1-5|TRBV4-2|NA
TGTGCCAGCAGCCCCAGGGACGGAGACAATCAGCCCCAGCATTTT
CASSPRDGDNQPQHF
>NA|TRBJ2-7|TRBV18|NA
TGTGCCAGCTCACCCGTGACGGAAAACGAGCAGTACTTC
CASSPVTENEQYF
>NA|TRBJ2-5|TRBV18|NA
TGTGCCAGCTCACCACCGGGGGGAACCGGAGAGACCCAGTACTTC
CASSPPGGTGETQYF
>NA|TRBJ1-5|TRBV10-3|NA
TGTGCCATCAGTGTAGATAGCAATCAGCCCCAGCATTTT
CAISVDSNQPQHF
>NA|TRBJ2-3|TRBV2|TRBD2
TGTGCCAGCAAGTGGCGGGAGACAAACACAGATACGCAGTATTTT
CASKWRETNTDTQYF
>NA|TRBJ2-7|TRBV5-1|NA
TGCGCCAGCAGCTTGGGCCAGATCTACGAGCAGTACTTC
CASSLGQIYEQYF
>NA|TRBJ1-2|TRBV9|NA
TGTGCCAGCAGCGATCCACCCGGGCGGGGGCGCGACTATGGCTACACCTTC
CASSDPPGRGRDYGYTF
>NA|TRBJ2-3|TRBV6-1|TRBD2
TGTGCCAGCAGGGAGACTAGCAGGAGGGATACGCAGTATTTT
CASRETSRRDTQYF
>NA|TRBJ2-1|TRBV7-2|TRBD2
TGTGCCAGCAGCCGTCCCGAGCTAGCGGGAGACAATGAGCAGTTCTTC
CASSRPELAGDNEQFF
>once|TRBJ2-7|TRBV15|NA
TGTGCCACCAGCAGAGATCCGATAGGGTCCGCCTACGAGCAGTACTTC
CATSRDPIGSAYEQYF
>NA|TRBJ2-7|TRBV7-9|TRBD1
TGTGCCAGCAGCGGGGGACAGGGGGGCACCTACGAGCAGTACTTC
CASSGGQGGTYEQYF
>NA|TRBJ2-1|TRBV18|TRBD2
TGTGCCAGCTCAACGACTAGCGGGAGCGGTGGTGAGCAGTTCTTC
CASSTTSGSGGEQFF
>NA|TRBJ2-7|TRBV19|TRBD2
TGTGCCAGTAGGCCCGGACTAGCGGGACCCTACGAGCAGTACTTC
CASRPGLAGPYEQYF